Shown below are 4 T cell receptor beta chains from a single sample sequenced in a study of shared clonotypes between healthy human individuals. The data were produced by immunoSEQ multiplex PCR, yet TCRdb's version contains in-frame clones alone and is incomplete. The sample includes 740,000 or so clones, 73% of them seen just once. Sequenced: memory CD4+ T cells sorted from blood. The subset denotes: CD45RA-negative fraction. These receptors came from a woman under 40 in good health.

The chain is built from TRBV28 and TRBJ2-1; 9 nucleotides align to TRBD2. This CDR3 comprises 19 residues. Germline CDR1 and CDR2: MDHEN and SYDVKM. V shed 2 bases and J 0 bases; nucleotides not matched to a gene: 11. CDR3 nucleotides: TGTGCCAGCAGTTTACGGCGGGAGGGCCGTAGAACCTCCTACAATGAGCAGTTCTTC. Translating gives CASSLRREGRRTSYNEQFF.

The rearrangement uses TRBV4-2 and TRBJ2-2, with 7 bases that match TRBD2. CDR3 size: 17 residues. Losses at the gene ends were 1 base for V and 2 bases for J; bases not matched to a gene: 7. Per germline, CDR1 LGHNA and CDR2 YNFKEQ. The DNA for the CDR3 is TGTGCCAGCAGCCAAGGGGCTGCTAGCGGTAACACCGGGGAGCTGTTTTTT. It is translated as CASSQGAASGNTGELFF.

This clone was seen at least ten times. Within the sample, other DNA sequences also encode this same CDR3. In DNA form, the CDR3 reads TGTGCCACCTCCAAACCTAGCGACCCCGGTACGCAGTATTTT. It encodes CATSKPSDPGTQYF. This chain joins TRBV6-6 and TRBJ2-3, with D possibly TRBD2 on 6 matching bases. CDR3 length: 14 amino acids. V lost 10 bases to trimming and J lost 8 bases, with 22 bases between them. CDR1 and CDR2 from the germline V gene are MNHNY and SVGAGI (reference sequence).

This clone has more than one count but fewer than ten. The rearrangement uses TRBV7-2 and TRBJ2-7; TRBD2 agrees at 7 bases. Per the germline V gene, CDR1 is SGHTA and CDR2 is FQGNSA. The CDR3 totals 17 residues. After removal of 3 bases from V and 4 bases from J, the junction contained 15 bases not matched to a gene. CDR3: CASSLGGLRHSWYEQYF. The DNA for the CDR3 is TGTGCCAGCAGCTTGGGGGGGTTGCGACATTCATGGTACGAGCAGTACTTC.